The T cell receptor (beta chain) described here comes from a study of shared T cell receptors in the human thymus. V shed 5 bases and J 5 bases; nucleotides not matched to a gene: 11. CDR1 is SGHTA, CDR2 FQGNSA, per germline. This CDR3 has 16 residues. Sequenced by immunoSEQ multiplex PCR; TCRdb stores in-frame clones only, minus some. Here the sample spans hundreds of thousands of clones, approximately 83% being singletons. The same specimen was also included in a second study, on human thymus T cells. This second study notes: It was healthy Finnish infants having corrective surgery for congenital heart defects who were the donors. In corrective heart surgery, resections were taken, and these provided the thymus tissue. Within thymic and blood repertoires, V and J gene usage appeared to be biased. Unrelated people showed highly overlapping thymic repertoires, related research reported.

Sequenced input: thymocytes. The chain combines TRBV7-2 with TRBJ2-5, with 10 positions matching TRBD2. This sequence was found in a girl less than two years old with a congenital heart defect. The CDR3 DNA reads TGTGCCAGCAGCCCACCTGGACTAGCGGTGAGGGAGACCCAGTACTTC. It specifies CASSPPGLAVRETQYF.